A selection of T cell receptor beta chains follows, all from one sample in a study of shared clonotypes between healthy human individuals. Produced via immunoSEQ multiplex PCR; TCRdb's table is partial and in-frame only. This table has hundreds of thousands of clones, around 78% appearing once. Source material: memory CD4+ T cells sorted from blood. All receptors derive from a woman aged 25 to 39 in good health. Both conserved end residues are part of each CDR3. Fields, in order: D gene, J gene, V gene, clone size, CDR3 protein, CDR3 DNA. The D gene is left open where the match is weak. For some rows the clone size is stated as once, few or many, or as a class when expanded; others skip it.

d_call: TRBD2; j_call: TRBJ2-2; v_call: TRBV2; clone_size: NA; cdr3_aa: CASSEYGRAGELFF; cdr3_nt: TGTGCCAGCAGTGAATACGGGAGGGCCGGGGAGCTGTTTTTT
d_call: NA; j_call: TRBJ2-1; v_call: TRBV11-2; clone_size: NA; cdr3_aa: CASRPPRTYSYNEQFF; cdr3_nt: TGTGCCAGCAGACCCCCGAGGACATACTCCTACAATGAGCAGTTCTTC
d_call: NA; j_call: TRBJ1-5; v_call: TRBV6-5; clone_size: few; cdr3_aa: CASSPALPNQPQHF; cdr3_nt: TGTGCCAGCAGCCCCGCTCTTCCAAATCAGCCCCAGCATTTT
d_call: TRBD1; j_call: TRBJ1-5; v_call: TRBV7-8; clone_size: NA; cdr3_aa: CASSHTGGKQPQHF; cdr3_nt: TGTGCCAGCAGCCATACAGGGGGCAAGCAGCCCCAGCATTTT
d_call: NA; j_call: TRBJ1-2; v_call: TRBV19; clone_size: once; cdr3_aa: CATSESNYAMGYTF; cdr3_nt: TGTGCCACCTCAGAATCGAACTACGCCATGGGCTACACCTTC
d_call: NA; j_call: TRBJ2-5; v_call: TRBV5-1; clone_size: NA; cdr3_aa: CASSLGLTQETQYF; cdr3_nt: TGCGCCAGCAGCTTGGGGCTGACCCAAGAGACCCAGTACTTC
d_call: TRBD2; j_call: TRBJ2-7; v_call: TRBV27; clone_size: NA; cdr3_aa: CASSSASGNAYEQYF; cdr3_nt: TGTGCCAGCAGTTCGGCTAGCGGAAACGCCTACGAGCAGTACTTC
d_call: TRBD2; j_call: TRBJ2-2; v_call: TRBV14; clone_size: NA; cdr3_aa: CASRPTSEGELFF; cdr3_nt: TGTGCCAGCAGACCTACTAGCGAGGGGGAGCTGTTTTTT
d_call: TRBD2; j_call: TRBJ2-4; v_call: TRBV11-2; clone_size: NA; cdr3_aa: CASSSQRSGAGGINIQYF; cdr3_nt: TGTGCCAGCAGCTCCCAACGGTCTGGAGCGGGAGGTATAAACATTCAGTACTTC
d_call: NA; j_call: TRBJ1-4; v_call: TRBV4-1; clone_size: NA; cdr3_aa: CASSHPLGTRLATNEKLFF; cdr3_nt: TGCGCCAGCAGCCACCCTCTCGGGACCCGCCTTGCAACTAATGAAAAACTGTTTTTT
d_call: NA; j_call: TRBJ2-6; v_call: TRBV18; clone_size: NA; cdr3_aa: CASSPGVGANVLTF; cdr3_nt: TGTGCCAGCTCACCGGGGGTCGGGGCCAACGTCCTGACTTTC
d_call: NA; j_call: TRBJ1-5; v_call: TRBV28; clone_size: many; cdr3_aa: CASSDLAPTQPQHF; cdr3_nt: TGTGCCAGCAGTGATTTGGCCCCCACTCAGCCCCAGCATTTT
d_call: TRBD1; j_call: TRBJ1-5; v_call: TRBV5-1; clone_size: NA; cdr3_aa: CASSLVPTGAGDQPQHF; cdr3_nt: TGCGCCAGCAGCTTGGTCCCGACAGGGGCTGGGGATCAGCCCCAGCATTTT
d_call: NA; j_call: TRBJ1-1; v_call: TRBV6-6; clone_size: few; cdr3_aa: CASTRGEGGGAEAFF; cdr3_nt: TGTGCCAGCACCCGCGGGGAAGGTGGGGGTGCTGAAGCTTTCTTT
d_call: NA; j_call: TRBJ2-1; v_call: TRBV27; clone_size: NA; cdr3_aa: CASSPSVSSYNEQFF; cdr3_nt: TGTGCCAGCAGCCCTTCCGTAAGCTCCTACAATGAGCAGTTCTTC
d_call: TRBD2; j_call: TRBJ2-1; v_call: TRBV11-2; clone_size: NA; cdr3_aa: CASSPNGLAGANEQFF; cdr3_nt: TGTGCCAGCAGCCCGAACGGACTAGCGGGAGCGAATGAGCAGTTCTTC
d_call: NA; j_call: TRBJ2-3; v_call: TRBV2; clone_size: few; cdr3_aa: CASSDQGMRADTQYF; cdr3_nt: TGTGCCAGCAGTGATCAGGGGATGAGGGCAGATACGCAGTATTTT
d_call: NA; j_call: TRBJ1-2; v_call: TRBV28; clone_size: few; cdr3_aa: CASSTGSGNYGYTF; cdr3_nt: TGTGCCAGCAGTACGGGGTCCGGCAACTATGGCTACACCTTC
d_call: TRBD1; j_call: TRBJ1-2; v_call: TRBV19; clone_size: few; cdr3_aa: CASSVTGGEYGYTF; cdr3_nt: TGTGCCAGTAGTGTTACAGGGGGTGAATATGGCTACACCTTC
d_call: TRBD2; j_call: TRBJ2-5; v_call: TRBV2; clone_size: NA; cdr3_aa: CASSEGLAGALGETQYF; cdr3_nt: TGTGCCAGCAGTGAGGGACTAGCGGGAGCGTTAGGAGAGACCCAGTACTTC
d_call: TRBD1; j_call: TRBJ1-1; v_call: TRBV6-6; clone_size: NA; cdr3_aa: CASSYSGQGRRAFF; cdr3_nt: TGTGCCAGCAGTTACTCCGGACAGGGGCGTCGGGCTTTCTTT
d_call: TRBD2; j_call: TRBJ2-7; v_call: TRBV18; clone_size: NA; cdr3_aa: CASSPEERASGYSGEQYF; cdr3_nt: TGTGCCAGCTCACCAGAGGAACGGGCTAGCGGGTACTCAGGCGAGCAGTACTTC
d_call: TRBD2; j_call: TRBJ2-7; v_call: TRBV4-2; clone_size: NA; cdr3_aa: CASSQAGTITTTSYEQYF; cdr3_nt: TGTGCCAGCAGCCAGGCCGGGACTATCACCACCACCTCCTACGAGCAGTACTTC
d_call: NA; j_call: TRBJ1-3; v_call: TRBV7-9; clone_size: NA; cdr3_aa: CASSSWTLSSGNTIYF; cdr3_nt: TGTGCCAGCAGCTCCTGGACTTTATCCTCTGGAAACACCATATATTTT
d_call: NA; j_call: TRBJ2-7; v_call: TRBV4-2; clone_size: NA; cdr3_aa: CASSRTRTDRYEQYF; cdr3_nt: TGTGCCAGCAGCCGAACGAGGACGGACCGCTACGAGCAGTACTTC
d_call: TRBD2; j_call: TRBJ2-7; v_call: TRBV6-9; clone_size: NA; cdr3_aa: CAIARASYRGLAGASSYEQYF; cdr3_nt: TGTGCCATCGCACGAGCTTCATACAGGGGACTAGCGGGAGCTAGCTCCTACGAGCAGTACTTC
d_call: TRBD2; j_call: TRBJ2-2; v_call: TRBV29-1; clone_size: NA; cdr3_aa: CSVRGLAANTGELFF; cdr3_nt: TGCAGCGTTAGAGGACTAGCGGCGAACACCGGGGAGCTGTTTTTT
d_call: NA; j_call: TRBJ1-4; v_call: TRBV2; clone_size: NA; cdr3_aa: CASSVVGYNEKLFF; cdr3_nt: TGTGCCAGCAGTGTCGTTGGCTATAATGAAAAACTGTTTTTT
d_call: TRBD1; j_call: TRBJ2-5; v_call: TRBV5-1; clone_size: NA; cdr3_aa: CASSPTHPVLAQGETQYF; cdr3_nt: TGCGCCAGCAGCCCTACCCACCCAGTCCTAGCACAGGGGGAGACCCAGTACTTC
d_call: TRBD1; j_call: TRBJ2-7; v_call: TRBV28; clone_size: NA; cdr3_aa: CASSLQGAHGRNIRPYEQYF; cdr3_nt: TGTGCCAGCAGTTTGCAGGGGGCACACGGAAGAAATATTAGGCCTTACGAGCAGTACTTC
d_call: NA; j_call: TRBJ2-3; v_call: TRBV6-1; clone_size: NA; cdr3_aa: CASRGDRDTQYF; cdr3_nt: TGTGCCAGCAGGGGCGATCGGGATACGCAGTATTTT
d_call: NA; j_call: TRBJ2-1; v_call: TRBV7-2; clone_size: NA; cdr3_aa: CASTDPLGNEQFF; cdr3_nt: TGTGCCAGTACGGACCCCCTGGGGAATGAGCAGTTCTTC
d_call: NA; j_call: TRBJ2-7; v_call: TRBV11-2; clone_size: NA; cdr3_aa: CASSLYGESDEQYF; cdr3_nt: TGTGCCAGCAGCTTGTACGGCGAAAGCGACGAGCAGTACTTC
d_call: NA; j_call: TRBJ1-4; v_call: TRBV19; clone_size: NA; cdr3_aa: CASSEAGEVEKLFF; cdr3_nt: TGTGCCAGTAGTGAGGCAGGGGAGGTTGAAAAACTGTTTTTT
d_call: NA; j_call: TRBJ1-5; v_call: TRBV6-5; clone_size: NA; cdr3_aa: CASKGLNQPQHF; cdr3_nt: TGTGCCAGCAAAGGCCTCAATCAGCCCCAGCATTTT
d_call: TRBD2; j_call: TRBJ2-3; v_call: TRBV27; clone_size: NA; cdr3_aa: CASRGGGRTRDTQYF; cdr3_nt: TGTGCCAGCCGTGGGGGCGGGAGGACAAGAGATACGCAGTATTTT
d_call: TRBD2; j_call: TRBJ2-5; v_call: TRBV29-1; clone_size: NA; cdr3_aa: CSVRKGTSGNSGETQYF; cdr3_nt: TGCAGCGTTCGGAAGGGGACTAGCGGGAACTCTGGAGAGACCCAGTACTTC
d_call: NA; j_call: TRBJ2-2; v_call: TRBV28; clone_size: NA; cdr3_aa: CASSPPPTAGELFF; cdr3_nt: TGTGCCAGCAGCCCCCCCCCGACGGCCGGGGAGCTGTTTTTT
d_call: NA; j_call: TRBJ1-1; v_call: TRBV4-2; clone_size: many; cdr3_aa: CASSRVDSPNTEAFF; cdr3_nt: TGTGCCAGCAGCCGAGTGGACAGCCCTAACACTGAAGCTTTCTTT
d_call: TRBD1; j_call: TRBJ2-5; v_call: TRBV19; clone_size: NA; cdr3_aa: CASSIRKPGQGFLRETQYF; cdr3_nt: TGTGCCAGTAGTATAAGAAAACCGGGACAGGGGTTTCTACGTGAGACCCAGTACTTC
d_call: NA; j_call: TRBJ2-7; v_call: TRBV4-1; clone_size: NA; cdr3_aa: CASSSTLATPYEQYF; cdr3_nt: TGCGCCAGCAGCTCTACTCTAGCGACTCCCTACGAGCAGTACTTC
d_call: TRBD2; j_call: TRBJ2-2; v_call: TRBV4-2; clone_size: NA; cdr3_aa: CASSQDQAGASNTGELFF; cdr3_nt: TGTGCCAGCAGCCAAGATCAAGCGGGAGCCTCGAACACCGGGGAGCTGTTTTTT
d_call: NA; j_call: TRBJ2-7; v_call: TRBV5-1; clone_size: few; cdr3_aa: CASSTLSAVSGQGKGEQYF; cdr3_nt: TGCGCCAGCAGTACCCTGTCGGCTGTCTCGGGCCAGGGGAAGGGCGAGCAGTACTTC
d_call: TRBD2; j_call: TRBJ2-6; v_call: TRBV7-2; clone_size: NA; cdr3_aa: CASSLTSGSRGTGANVLTF; cdr3_nt: TGTGCCAGCAGCTTAACTAGCGGGAGTCGGGGAACTGGGGCCAACGTCCTGACTTTC
d_call: NA; j_call: TRBJ2-2; v_call: TRBV19; clone_size: NA; cdr3_aa: CASSIQVGGELFF; cdr3_nt: TGTGCCAGTAGTATACAGGTTGGCGGGGAGCTGTTTTTT
d_call: TRBD2; j_call: TRBJ2-3; v_call: TRBV19; clone_size: NA; cdr3_aa: CASSRTSGRTDTQYF; cdr3_nt: TGTGCCAGTAGTCGGACTAGCGGGAGGACAGATACGCAGTATTTT